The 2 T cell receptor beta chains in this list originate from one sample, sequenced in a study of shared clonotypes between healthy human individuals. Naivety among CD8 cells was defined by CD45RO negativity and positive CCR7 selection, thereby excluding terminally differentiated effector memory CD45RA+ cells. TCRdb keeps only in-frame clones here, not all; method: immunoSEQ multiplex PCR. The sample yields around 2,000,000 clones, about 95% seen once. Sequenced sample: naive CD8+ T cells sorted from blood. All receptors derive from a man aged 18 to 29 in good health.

CDR3: CASGLVPMVKGGQETQYF. The CDR3 DNA sequence: TGTGCTAGTGGTTTGGTTCCGATGGTAAAGGGGGGCCAAGAGACCCAGTACTTC. This sequence joins TRBV12-5 and TRBJ2-5; D is perhaps TRBD1 or TRBD2 (6 bases each). Germline V gene sequence: CDR1 LGHNT, CDR2 FRNRAP. V was trimmed by 0 bases and J by 1 base, leaving 18 bases between them. The CDR3 extends over 18 amino acids.

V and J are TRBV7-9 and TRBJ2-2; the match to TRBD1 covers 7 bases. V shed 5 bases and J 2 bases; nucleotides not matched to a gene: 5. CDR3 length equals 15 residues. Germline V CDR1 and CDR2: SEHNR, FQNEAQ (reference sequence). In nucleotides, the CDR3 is TGTGCCAGCAGCCTCCGGGACAGAAACACCGGGGAGCTGTTTTTT. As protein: CASSLRDRNTGELFF.